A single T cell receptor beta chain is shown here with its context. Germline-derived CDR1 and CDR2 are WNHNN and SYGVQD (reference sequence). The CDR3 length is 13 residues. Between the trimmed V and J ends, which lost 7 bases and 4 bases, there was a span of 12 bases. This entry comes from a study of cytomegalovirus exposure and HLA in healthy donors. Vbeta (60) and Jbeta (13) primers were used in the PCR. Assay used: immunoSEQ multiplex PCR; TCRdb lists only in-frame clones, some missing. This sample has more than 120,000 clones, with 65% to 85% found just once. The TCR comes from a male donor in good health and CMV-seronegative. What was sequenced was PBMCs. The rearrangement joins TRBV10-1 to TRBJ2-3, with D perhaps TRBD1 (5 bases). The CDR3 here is CASNGPTADTQYF. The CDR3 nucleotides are TGCGCCAGCAACGGCCCGACAGCAGATACGCAGTATTTT.